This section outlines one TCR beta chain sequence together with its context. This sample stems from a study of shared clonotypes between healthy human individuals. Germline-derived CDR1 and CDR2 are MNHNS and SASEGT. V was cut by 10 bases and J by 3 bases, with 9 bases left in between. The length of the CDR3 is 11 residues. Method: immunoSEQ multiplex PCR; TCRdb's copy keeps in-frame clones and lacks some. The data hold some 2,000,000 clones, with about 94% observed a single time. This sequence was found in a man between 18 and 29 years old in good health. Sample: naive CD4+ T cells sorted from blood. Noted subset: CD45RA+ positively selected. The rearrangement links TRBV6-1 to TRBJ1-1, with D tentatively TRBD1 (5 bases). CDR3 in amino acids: CATKGDTEAFF. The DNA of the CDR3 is TGTGCCACCAAAGGGGACACTGAAGCTTTCTTT.